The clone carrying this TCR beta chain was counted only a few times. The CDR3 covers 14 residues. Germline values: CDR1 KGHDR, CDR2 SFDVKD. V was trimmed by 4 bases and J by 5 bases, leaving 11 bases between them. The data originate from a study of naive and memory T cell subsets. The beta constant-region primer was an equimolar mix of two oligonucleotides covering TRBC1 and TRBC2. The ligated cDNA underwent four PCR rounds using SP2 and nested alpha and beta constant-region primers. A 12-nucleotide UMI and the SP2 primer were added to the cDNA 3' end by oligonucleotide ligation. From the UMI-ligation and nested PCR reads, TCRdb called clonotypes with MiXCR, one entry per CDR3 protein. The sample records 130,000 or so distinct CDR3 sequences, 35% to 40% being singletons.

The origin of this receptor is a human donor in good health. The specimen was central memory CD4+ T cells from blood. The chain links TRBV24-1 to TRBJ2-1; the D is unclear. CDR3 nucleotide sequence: TGTGCCACCAGTGACTCGACGGTGGACAATGAGCAGTTCTTC. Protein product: CATSDSTVDNEQFF.